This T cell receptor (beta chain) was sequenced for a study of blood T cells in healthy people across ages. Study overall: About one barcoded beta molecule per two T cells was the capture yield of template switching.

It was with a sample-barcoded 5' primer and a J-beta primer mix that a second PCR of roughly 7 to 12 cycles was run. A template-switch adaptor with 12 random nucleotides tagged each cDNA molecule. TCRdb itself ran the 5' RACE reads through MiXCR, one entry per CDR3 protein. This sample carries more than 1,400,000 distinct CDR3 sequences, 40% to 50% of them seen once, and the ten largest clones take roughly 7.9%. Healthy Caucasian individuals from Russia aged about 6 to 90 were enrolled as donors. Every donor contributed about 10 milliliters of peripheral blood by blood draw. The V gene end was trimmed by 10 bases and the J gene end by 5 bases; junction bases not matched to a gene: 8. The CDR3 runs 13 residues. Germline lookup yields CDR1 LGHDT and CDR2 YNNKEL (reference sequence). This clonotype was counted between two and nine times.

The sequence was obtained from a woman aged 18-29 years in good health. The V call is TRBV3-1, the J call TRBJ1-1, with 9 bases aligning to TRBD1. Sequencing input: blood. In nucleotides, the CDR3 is TGTGCCACCACGACAGGGGGAAGGACTGAAGCTTTCTTT. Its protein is CATTTGGRTEAFF. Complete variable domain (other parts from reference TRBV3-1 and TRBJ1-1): DTAVSQTPKYLVTQMGNDKSIKCEQNLGHDTMYWYKQDSKKFLKIMFSYNNKELIINETVPNRFSPKSPDKAHLNLHINSLELGDSAVYFCATTTGGRTEAFFGQGTRLTVV.